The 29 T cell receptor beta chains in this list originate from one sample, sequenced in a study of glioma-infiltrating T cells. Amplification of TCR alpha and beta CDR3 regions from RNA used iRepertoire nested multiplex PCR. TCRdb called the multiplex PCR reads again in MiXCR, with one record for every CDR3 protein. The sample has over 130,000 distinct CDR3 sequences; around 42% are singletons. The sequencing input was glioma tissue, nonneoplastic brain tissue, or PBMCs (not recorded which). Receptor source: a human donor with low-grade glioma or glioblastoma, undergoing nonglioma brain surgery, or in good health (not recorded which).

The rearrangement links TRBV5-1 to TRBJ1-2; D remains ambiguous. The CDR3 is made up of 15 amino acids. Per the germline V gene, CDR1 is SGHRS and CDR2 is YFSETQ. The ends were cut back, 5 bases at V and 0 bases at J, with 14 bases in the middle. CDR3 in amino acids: CASRRTAISNYGYTF. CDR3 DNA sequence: TGCGCCAGCAGAAGGACGGCCATTTCTAACTATGGCTACACCTTC.

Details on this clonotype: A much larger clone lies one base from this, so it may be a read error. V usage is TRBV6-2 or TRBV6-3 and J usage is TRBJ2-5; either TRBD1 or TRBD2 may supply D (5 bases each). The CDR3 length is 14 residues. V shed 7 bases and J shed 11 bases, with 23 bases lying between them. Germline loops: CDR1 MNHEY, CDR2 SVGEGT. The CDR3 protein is CASTEGPSFEEQYF. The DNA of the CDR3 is TGTGCCAGCACCGAGGGACCATCCTTCGAAGAGCAGTACTTC.

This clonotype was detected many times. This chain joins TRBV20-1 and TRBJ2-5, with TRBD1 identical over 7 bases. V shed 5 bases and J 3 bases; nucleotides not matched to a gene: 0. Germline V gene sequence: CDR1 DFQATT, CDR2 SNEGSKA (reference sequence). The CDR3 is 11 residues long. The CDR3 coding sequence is TGCAGTGCTGGACAGGAAGAGACCCAGTACTTC. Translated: CSAGQEETQYF.

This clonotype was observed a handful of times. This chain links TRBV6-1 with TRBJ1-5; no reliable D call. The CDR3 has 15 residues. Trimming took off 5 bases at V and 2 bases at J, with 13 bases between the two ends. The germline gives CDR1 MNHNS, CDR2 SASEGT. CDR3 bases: TGTGCCAGCAGTTCAGAGGATAACGGCAATCAGCCCCAGCATTTT. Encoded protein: CASSSEDNGNQPQHF.

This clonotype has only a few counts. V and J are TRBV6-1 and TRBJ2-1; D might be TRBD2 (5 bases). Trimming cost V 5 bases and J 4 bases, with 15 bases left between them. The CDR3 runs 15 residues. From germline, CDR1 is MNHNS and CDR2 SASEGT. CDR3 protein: CASSQRDSKYNEQFF. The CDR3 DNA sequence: TGTGCCAGCAGTCAACGGGATAGCAAGTACAATGAGCAGTTCTTC.

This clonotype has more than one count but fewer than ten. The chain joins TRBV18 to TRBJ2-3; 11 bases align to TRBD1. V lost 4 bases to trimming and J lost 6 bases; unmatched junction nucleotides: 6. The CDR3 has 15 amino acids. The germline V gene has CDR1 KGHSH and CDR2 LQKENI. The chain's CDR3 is CASSLLGQGEDTQYF. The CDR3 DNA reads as TGTGCCAGCTCACTCCTGGGACAGGGGGAGGATACGCAGTATTTT.

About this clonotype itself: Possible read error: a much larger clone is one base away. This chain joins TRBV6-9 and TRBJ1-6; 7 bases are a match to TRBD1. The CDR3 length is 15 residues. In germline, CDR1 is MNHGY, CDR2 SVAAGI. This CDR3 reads CASSYTGQDNSRLHF. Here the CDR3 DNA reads TGTGCCAGCAGTTACACAGGACAGGATAATTCACGCCTCCACTTT.

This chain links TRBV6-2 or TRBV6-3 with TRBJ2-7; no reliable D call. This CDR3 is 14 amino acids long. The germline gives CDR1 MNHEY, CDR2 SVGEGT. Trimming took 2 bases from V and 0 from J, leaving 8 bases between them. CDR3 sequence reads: CASSYLGDSYEQYF. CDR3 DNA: TGTGCCAGCAGTTACCTAGGCGACTCCTACGAGCAGTACTTC.

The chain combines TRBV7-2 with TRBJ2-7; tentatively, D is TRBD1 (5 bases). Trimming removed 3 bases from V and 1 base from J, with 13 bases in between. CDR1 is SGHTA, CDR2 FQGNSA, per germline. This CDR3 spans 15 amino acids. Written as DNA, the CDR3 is TGTGCCAGCAGCTTCGACAGATTTTCATCCTACGAGCAGTACTTC. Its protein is CASSFDRFSSYEQYF.

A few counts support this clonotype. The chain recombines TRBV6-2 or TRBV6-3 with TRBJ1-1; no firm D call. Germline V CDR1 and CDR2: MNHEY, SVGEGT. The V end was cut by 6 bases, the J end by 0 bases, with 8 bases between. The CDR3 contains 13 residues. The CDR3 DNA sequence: TGTGCCAGCAGCGCCGACTTGAACACTGAAGCTTTCTTT. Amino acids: CASSADLNTEAFF.

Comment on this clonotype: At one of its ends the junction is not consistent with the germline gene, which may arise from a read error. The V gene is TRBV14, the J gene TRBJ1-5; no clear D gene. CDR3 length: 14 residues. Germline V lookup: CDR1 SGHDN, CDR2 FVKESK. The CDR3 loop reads CASSQGGGNQPEHF. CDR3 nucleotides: TGTGCCAGCAGCCAAGGGGGAGGCAATCAGCCCGAGCATTTT.

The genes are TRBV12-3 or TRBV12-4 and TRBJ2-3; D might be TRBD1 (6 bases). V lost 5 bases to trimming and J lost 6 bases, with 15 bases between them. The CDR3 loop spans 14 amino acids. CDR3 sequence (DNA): TGTGCCAGCAGTACCGGGACATACCCCGATACGCAGTATTTT. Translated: CASSTGTYPDTQYF.

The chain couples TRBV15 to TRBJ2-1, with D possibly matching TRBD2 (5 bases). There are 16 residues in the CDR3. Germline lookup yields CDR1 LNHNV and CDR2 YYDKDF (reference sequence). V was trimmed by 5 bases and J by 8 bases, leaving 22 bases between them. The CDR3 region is CATSRTTEGFGDEQFF. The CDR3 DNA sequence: TGTGCCACCAGCCGTACCACAGAGGGCTTTGGCGATGAGCAGTTCTTC.

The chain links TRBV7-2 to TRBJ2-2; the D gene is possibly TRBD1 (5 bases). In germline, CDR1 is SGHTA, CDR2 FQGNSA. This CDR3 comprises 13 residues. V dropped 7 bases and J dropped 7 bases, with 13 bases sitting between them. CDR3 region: CASKGVDGGELFF. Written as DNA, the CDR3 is TGTGCCAGCAAAGGGGTAGATGGCGGGGAGCTGTTTTTT.

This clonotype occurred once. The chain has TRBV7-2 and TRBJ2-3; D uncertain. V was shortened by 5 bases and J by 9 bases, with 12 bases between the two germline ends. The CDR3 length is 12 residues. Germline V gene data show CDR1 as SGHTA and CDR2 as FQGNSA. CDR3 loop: CASSMNRETQYF. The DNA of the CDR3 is TGTGCCAGCAGCATGAATAGGGAAACGCAGTATTTT.

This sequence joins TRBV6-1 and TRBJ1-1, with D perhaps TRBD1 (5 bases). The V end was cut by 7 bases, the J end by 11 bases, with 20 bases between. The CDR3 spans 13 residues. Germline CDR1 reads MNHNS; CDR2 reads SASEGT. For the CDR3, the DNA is TGTGCCAGCACCTTTAACGGGAGGGGAAGGGCTTTCTTT. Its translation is CASTFNGRGRAFF.

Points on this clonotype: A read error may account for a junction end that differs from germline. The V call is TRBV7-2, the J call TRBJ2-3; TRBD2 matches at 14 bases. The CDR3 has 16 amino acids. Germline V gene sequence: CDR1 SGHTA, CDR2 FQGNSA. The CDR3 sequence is CARSLGLAGGADTQYF. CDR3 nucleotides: TGTGCCCGCAGCTTAGGACTAGCGGGGGGAGCAGATACGCAGTATTTT.

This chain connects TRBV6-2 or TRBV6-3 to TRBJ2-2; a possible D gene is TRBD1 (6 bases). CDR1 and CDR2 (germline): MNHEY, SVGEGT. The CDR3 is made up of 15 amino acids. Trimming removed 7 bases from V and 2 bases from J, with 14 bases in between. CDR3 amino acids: CASTPRTANTGELFF. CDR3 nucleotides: TGTGCCAGCACCCCACGGACAGCCAACACCGGGGAGCTGTTTTTT.

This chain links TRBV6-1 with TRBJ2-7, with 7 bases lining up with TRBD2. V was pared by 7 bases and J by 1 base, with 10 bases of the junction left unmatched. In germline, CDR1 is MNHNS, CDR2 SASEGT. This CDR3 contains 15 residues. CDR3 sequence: CASTPSGGRSYEQYF. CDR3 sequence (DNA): TGTGCCAGCACCCCTTCCGGGGGGAGGTCCTACGAGCAGTACTTC.

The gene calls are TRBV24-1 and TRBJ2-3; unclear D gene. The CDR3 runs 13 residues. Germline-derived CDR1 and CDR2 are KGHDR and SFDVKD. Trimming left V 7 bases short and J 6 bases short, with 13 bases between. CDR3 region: CATRDHSVDTQYF. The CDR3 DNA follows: TGTGCCACCAGGGACCATTCAGTGGATACGCAGTATTTT.

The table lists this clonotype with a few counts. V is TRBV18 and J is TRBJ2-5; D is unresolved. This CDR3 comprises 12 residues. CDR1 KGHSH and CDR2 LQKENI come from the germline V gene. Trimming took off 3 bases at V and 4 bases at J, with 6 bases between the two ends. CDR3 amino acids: CASSPSPETQYF. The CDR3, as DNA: TGTGCCAGCTCACCCTCCCCAGAGACCCAGTACTTC.

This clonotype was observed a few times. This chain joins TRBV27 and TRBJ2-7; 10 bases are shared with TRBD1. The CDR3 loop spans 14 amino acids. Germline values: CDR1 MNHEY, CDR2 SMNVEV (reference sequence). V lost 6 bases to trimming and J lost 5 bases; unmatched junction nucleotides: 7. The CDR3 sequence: CASSPGTGVDEQYF. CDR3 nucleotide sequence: TGTGCCAGCAGCCCCGGGACAGGGGTGGACGAGCAGTACTTC.

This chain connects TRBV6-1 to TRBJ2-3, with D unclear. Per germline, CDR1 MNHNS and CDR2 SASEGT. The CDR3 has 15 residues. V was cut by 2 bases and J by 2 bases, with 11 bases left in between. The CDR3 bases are TGTGCCAGCAGTGAATCGGGCACAAACACAGATACGCAGTATTTT. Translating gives CASSESGTNTDTQYF.

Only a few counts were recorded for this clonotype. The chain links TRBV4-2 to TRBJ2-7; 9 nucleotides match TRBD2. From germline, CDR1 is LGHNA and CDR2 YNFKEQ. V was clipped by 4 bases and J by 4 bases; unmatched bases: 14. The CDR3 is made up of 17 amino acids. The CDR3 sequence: CASSPSFYSGSLYEQYF. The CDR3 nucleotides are TGTGCCAGCAGCCCTTCCTTCTATAGCGGGAGTCTGTACGAGCAGTACTTC.

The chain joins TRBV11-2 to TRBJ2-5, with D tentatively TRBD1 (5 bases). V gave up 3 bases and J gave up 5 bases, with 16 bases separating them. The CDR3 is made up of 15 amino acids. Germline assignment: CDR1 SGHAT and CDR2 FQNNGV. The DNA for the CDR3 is TGTGCCAGCAGCTTCGCGGACCAGGGCGGTGAGACCCAGTACTTC. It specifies CASSFADQGGETQYF.

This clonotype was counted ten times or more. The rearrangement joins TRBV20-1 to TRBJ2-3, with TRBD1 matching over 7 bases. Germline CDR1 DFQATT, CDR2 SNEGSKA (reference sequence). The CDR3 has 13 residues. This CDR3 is CSQGQVSTDTQYF. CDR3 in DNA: TGCAGCCAAGGACAGGTTTCCACAGATACGCAGTATTTT.

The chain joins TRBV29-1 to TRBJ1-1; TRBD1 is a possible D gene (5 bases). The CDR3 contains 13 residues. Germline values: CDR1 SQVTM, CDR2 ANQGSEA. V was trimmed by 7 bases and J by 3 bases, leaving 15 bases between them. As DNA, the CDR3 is TGCAGCGCCGACAATTTGGGGGACACTGAAGCTTTCTTT. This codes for CSADNLGDTEAFF. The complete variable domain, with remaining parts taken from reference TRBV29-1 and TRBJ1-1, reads SAVISQKPSRDICQRGTSLTIQCQVDSQVTMMFWYRQQPGQSLTLIATANQGSEATYESGFVIDKFPISRPNLTFSTLTVSNMSPEDSSIYLCSADNLGDTEAFFGQGTRLTVV.

The DNA for the CDR3 is TGTGCCAGCAGTCGAACCTCAGGGATGTCCCTCCACTTT. Residues: CASSRTSGMSLHF. The chain links TRBV15 to TRBJ1-6, with TRBD1 as a possible D gene (5 bases). Looked up from germline, CDR1 is LNHNV and CDR2 is YYDKDF (reference sequence). The CDR3 runs 13 residues. V lost 10 bases to trimming and J lost 14 bases, with 21 bases between them.

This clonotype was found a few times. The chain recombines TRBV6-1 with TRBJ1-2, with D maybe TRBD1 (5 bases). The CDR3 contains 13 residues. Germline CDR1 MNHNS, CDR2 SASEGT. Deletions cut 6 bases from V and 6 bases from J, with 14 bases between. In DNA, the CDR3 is TGTGCCAGCAGAAACCCAGGGCGCCATGGCTACACCTTC. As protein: CASRNPGRHGYTF.